This TCR beta chain was found in a study of tumor and adjacent non-tumor tissue in lung cancer. Study in general: Each sample yielded approximately 4 million productive TCRbeta reads on average.

This CDR3 is 17 amino acids long. CDR1 and CDR2 (germline): MNHEY, SVGAGI. Trimming took 0 bases from V and 1 from J; bases not matched to a gene: 3. Study outcomes and limitations: TCR diversity was significantly greater in tumor than normal lung tissue.

No cell sorting was done before RNA was extracted from the tissue. The library came from three nested PCR rounds adapted from ARM-PCR protocols. TCRdb independently ran MiXCR on the multiplex PCR reads; one entry per CDR3 protein. This sample carries fewer than 150,000 distinct CDR3 sequences, around 67% of them seen once, and the ten largest clones take 15% to 20%. On this clonotype itself: The target antigen is unknown. A much larger clone differs from this one at a single base, so this may be a read error. The CDR3 ends on some other residue instead of the conserved phenylalanine or tryptophan, so this is likely a read error.

The specimen was lung tumor tissue. This sequence was found in a man aged 55 to 70 with small cell lung cancer. The chain couples TRBV6-5 to TRBJ1-6; 7 bases map to TRBD1. CDR3 loop: CASSYSAGGSYNSPLHL. Here the CDR3 DNA reads TGTGCCAGCAGTTACTCGGCAGGGGGATCCTATAATTCACCCCTCCACTTA.